This T cell receptor (beta chain) emerged from a study of beta chain features in type 1 diabetes. Expressed TCRB transcripts got sequenced, as all isolated RNA was reverse transcribed. Approximately 3.9 million reads per sample were averaged for naive, central memory and regulatory samples. The repertoire was sequenced with immunoSEQ multiplex PCR; TCRdb's copy has only in-frame clones and lacks some. The sample yields about 620,000 clones, 15% seen once. The sample consisted of naive CD4+ T cells from blood. The sequence was collected from a man between 18 and 35 years old in good health.

CDR3 loop: CASSSAGRSTGELFF. The CDR3 DNA follows: TGCGCCAGCAGCTCGGCGGGGAGATCCACCGGGGAGCTGTTTTTT. The genes are TRBV4-3 and TRBJ2-2; maybe TRBD2 (6 bases). Between the trimmed V and J ends, which lost 5 bases and 4 bases, there was a span of 14 bases. CDR3 length: 15 amino acids. The germline gives CDR1 LGHNA, CDR2 YSLEER.